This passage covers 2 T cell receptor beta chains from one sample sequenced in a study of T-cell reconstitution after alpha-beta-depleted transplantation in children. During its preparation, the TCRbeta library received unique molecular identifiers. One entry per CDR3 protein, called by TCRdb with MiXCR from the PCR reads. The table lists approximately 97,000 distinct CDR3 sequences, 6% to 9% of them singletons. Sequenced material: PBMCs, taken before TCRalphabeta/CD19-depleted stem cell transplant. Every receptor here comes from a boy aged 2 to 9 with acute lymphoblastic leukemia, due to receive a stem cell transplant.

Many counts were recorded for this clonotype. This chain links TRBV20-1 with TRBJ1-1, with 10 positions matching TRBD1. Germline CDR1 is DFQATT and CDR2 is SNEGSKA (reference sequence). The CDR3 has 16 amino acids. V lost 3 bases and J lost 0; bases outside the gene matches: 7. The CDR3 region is CSARAGGQGMNTEAFF. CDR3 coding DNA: TGCAGTGCTAGGGCTGGGGGACAGGGGATGAACACTGAAGCTTTCTTT.

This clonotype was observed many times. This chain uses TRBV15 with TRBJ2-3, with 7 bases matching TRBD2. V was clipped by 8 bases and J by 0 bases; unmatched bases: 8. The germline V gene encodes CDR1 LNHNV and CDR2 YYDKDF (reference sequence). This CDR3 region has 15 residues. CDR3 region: CATHTSVDSTDTQYF. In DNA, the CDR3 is TGTGCCACCCACACTAGCGTTGATAGCACAGATACGCAGTATTTT.